The present TCR beta chain was sequenced within a study of T cell repertoires in cytomegalovirus infection. In TCRdb, the reads were re-called with MiXCR into one record per CDR3 protein. Of some 900,000 distinct CDR3 sequences listed, about 30% were seen once; the top ten hold about an eighth. A note on this clonotype: Antigen: not known.

Deletions cut 3 bases from V and 1 base from J, with 10 bases between. Germline V gene lookup returns CDR1 LNHDA and CDR2 SQIVND (reference sequence). This CDR3 has 15 residues. This TCR was recovered from a human donor in good health (CMV status not recorded). Some clones in this sample may be carry-over from other donors' samples. This specimen consisted of cultured CD8+ T cells from PBMCs, obtained from culture after CMV antigen stimulation. The chain couples TRBV19 to TRBJ1-5; D remains unclear. In DNA, the CDR3 is TGTGCCAGTAGTATTGCATATCCAAGCAATCAGCCCCAGCATTTT. Protein sequence: CASSIAYPSNQPQHF.